Listed here are 30 T cell receptor beta chains from one sample, sequenced in a study of naive and memory T cell subsets. An equimolar mix of two oligonucleotides served as the beta constant-region primer for TRBC1 and TRBC2. Nested alpha and beta constant-region primers with the SP2 primer drove four PCR rounds on ligated cDNA. MiXCR, run by TCRdb on the UMI-ligation and nested PCR reads, gives a single entry per CDR3 protein. The sample contains approximately 140,000 distinct CDR3 sequences, 15% to 25% of which appear only once. Study-wide points: A few larger clonotypes appeared in naive repertoires, especially CD8, possibly memory cells re-expressing CD45RA.

No antigens are known for them. Sequenced: naive CD8+ T cells from blood. Source of these receptors: a human donor in good health.

The chain combines TRBV29-1 with TRBJ2-6; 8 bases are shared with TRBD1. Germline-derived CDR1 and CDR2 are SQVTM and ANQGSEA. V dropped 7 bases and J dropped 6; count of bases not matched to a gene: 8. CDR3 size: 14 residues. Here the CDR3 reads CSGLTGETANVLTF. The CDR3 region has the DNA TGCAGCGGGCTGACAGGGGAGACGGCCAACGTCCTGACTTTC.

This clonotype was found a few times. The chain has TRBV30 and TRBJ2-7, with 7 bases identical to TRBD1. There are 13 residues in the CDR3. After removal of 3 bases from V and 0 bases from J, the junction contained 2 bases not matched to a gene. Germline V lookup: CDR1 GTSNPN, CDR2 SVGIG (reference sequence). CDR3 sequence reads: CAWRGTASYEQYF. Here the CDR3 DNA reads TGTGCCTGGAGAGGGACAGCCTCCTACGAGCAGTACTTC.

The table lists this clonotype with a few counts. V is TRBV3-1 and J is TRBJ2-3; tentative D call: TRBD2 (6 bases). The CDR3 loop spans 16 amino acids. V lost 0 bases, J lost 6 bases, and 16 bases lay in between. Germline CDR1 and CDR2: LGHDT and YNNKEL (reference sequence). In nucleotides, the CDR3 is TGTGCCAGCAGCCAAGATGGGGGACTGGATTGGGATACGCAGTATTTT. This translates into CASSQDGGLDWDTQYF.

This clonotype was counted at least ten times. The chain combines TRBV28 with TRBJ2-1; D unresolved. The CDR3 is 11 residues long. The V gene lost 6 bases and the J gene lost 4 bases, with 4 bases spanning the gap. Germline V gene data show CDR1 as MDHEN and CDR2 as SYDVKM. For the CDR3, the DNA is TGTGCCAGCAGGGTTTACAATGAGCAGTTCTTC. Amino acid sequence: CASRVYNEQFF.

This clonotype came up a few times. CDR3 DNA: TGTGCCAGCAGTCCTAGCGAGGGGGCCACAGATACGCAGTATTTT. Amino acids: CASSPSEGATDTQYF. V gene TRBV12-3 or TRBV12-4 combines with J gene TRBJ2-3; tentative D call: TRBD1 (7 bases). The CDR3 has 15 amino acids. The germline V and J ends were trimmed by 5 bases and 2 bases, with 14 bases remaining between them.

The chain carries TRBV4-1 and TRBJ2-7; 9 bases fit TRBD2. J lost 4 bases, V lost 2 bases, and 9 bases had no gene match. CDR3 length: 16 residues. CDR1 and CDR2 from the germline V gene are MGHRA and YSYEKL. In DNA form, the CDR3 reads TGCGCCAGCAGCCAAACCGGGACTAGCTTTTTTTACGAGCAGTACTTC. Its translation is CASSQTGTSFFYEQYF.

This clonotype has a handful of counts. The chain couples TRBV28 to TRBJ2-5; D is uncertain. The germline gives CDR1 MDHEN, CDR2 SYDVKM. Trimming pared 3 bases from V and 4 bases from J, leaving 3 bases between. This CDR3 comprises 11 residues. CDR3 sequence (DNA): TGTGCCAGCAGTTTTTCAGAGACCCAGTACTTC. Amino acid sequence: CASSFSETQYF.

This clonotype was observed a few times. This chain joins TRBV28 and TRBJ2-1; unclear D gene. Germline CDR1 is MDHEN and CDR2 is SYDVKM. The V end was cut by 7 bases, the J end by 0 bases, with 7 bases between. The CDR3 totals 13 residues. The CDR3 coding sequence is TGTGCCAGCACAGCTTCCTCCTACAATGAGCAGTTCTTC. It specifies CASTASSYNEQFF.

The DNA of the CDR3 is TGCGCCAGCAGCCACACAGGGGACAGCTACGAGCAGTACTTC. Amino acids: CASSHTGDSYEQYF. This chain uses TRBV4-1 with TRBJ2-7, with 7 bases that match TRBD1. With V trimmed by 3 bases and J by 3 bases, 5 bases remained unmatched. There are 14 residues in the CDR3. CDR1 and CDR2 (germline): MGHRA, YSYEKL.

This clonotype was observed a few times. The chain uses TRBV5-1 and TRBJ2-1, with a weak D call TRBD2 (6 bases). The germline V gene encodes CDR1 SGHRS and CDR2 YFSETQ. The CDR3 is 13 amino acids. The V end was cut by 6 bases, the J end by 9 bases, with 16 bases between. The CDR3 DNA sequence: TGCGCCAGCACCAGACCCCTGGAGGGTGAGCAGTTCTTC. Translated: CASTRPLEGEQFF.

V usage is TRBV29-1 and J usage is TRBJ2-7; tentative D call: TRBD2 (5 bases). The length of the CDR3 is 12 residues. V was cut by 5 bases and J by 0 bases, with 8 bases left in between. The germline V gene encodes CDR1 SQVTM and CDR2 ANQGSEA. As DNA, the CDR3 is TGCAGCGTTTCCAGCGGCTCCTACGAGCAGTACTTC. Its protein product is CSVSSGSYEQYF.

This clonotype appeared a few times. J is TRBJ2-7 and V is TRBV15; 9 bases match TRBD2. This CDR3 region has 15 residues. V shed 1 base, J shed 2 bases, and the junction held 3 bases outside the gene matches. CDR1 and CDR2 from the germline V gene are LNHNV and YYDKDF (reference sequence). In nucleotides, the CDR3 is TGTGCCACCAGCAGAGGACTAGCGGAAACCTACGAGCAGTACTTC. It encodes CATSRGLAETYEQYF.

This chain links TRBV27 with TRBJ2-7, with D uncertain. V was trimmed by 3 bases and J by 0 bases, leaving 6 bases between them. The CDR3 loop spans 13 amino acids. Germline V lookup: CDR1 MNHEY, CDR2 SMNVEV (reference sequence). CDR3 in DNA: TGTGCCAGCAGTTTTCTGGACTCCTACGAGCAGTACTTC. Protein sequence: CASSFLDSYEQYF.

V is TRBV28 and J is TRBJ2-7; 12 nucleotides match TRBD1. The CDR3 runs 17 residues. Germline V gives CDR1 MDHEN, CDR2 SYDVKM. V dropped 6 bases and J dropped 1; count of bases not matched to a gene: 10. In DNA form, the CDR3 reads TGTGCCAGCAGCCACACCGGGACAGGGGGCGGGTCCTACGAGCAGTACTTC. Translating gives CASSHTGTGGGSYEQYF.

This clonotype was picked up a small number of times. CDR3 coding DNA: TGTGCCATCAAGGTCAAGACAGGGGGACCCTACGAGCAGTACTTC. Encoded protein: CAIKVKTGGPYEQYF. The chain recombines TRBV10-3 with TRBJ2-7, with TRBD1 identical over 9 bases. Germline CDR1 ENHRY, CDR2 SYGVKD. The CDR3 contains 15 residues. The V and J ends lost 7 bases and 2 bases, in that order; junction bases with no gene match: 9.

The rearrangement links TRBV28 to TRBJ1-2; D remains unclear. The V end lost 1 base, the J end lost 3 bases, and 6 bases lay between the germline ends. The CDR3 covers 13 residues. Germline assignment: CDR1 MDHEN and CDR2 SYDVKM. In DNA form, the CDR3 reads TGTGCCAGCAGTTTATCCCCAGACTATGGCTACACCTTC. Translated: CASSLSPDYGYTF.

The gene calls are TRBV7-9 and TRBJ2-5; tentatively, D is TRBD1 or TRBD2 (5 bases each). The CDR3 consists of 17 residues. Germline lookup yields CDR1 SEHNR and CDR2 FQNEAQ (reference sequence). Trimming took 5 bases from V and 2 from J, leaving 21 bases between them. The chain's CDR3 is CASSQLGDYGPQETQYF. The CDR3 bases are TGTGCCAGCAGCCAACTGGGGGATTACGGACCTCAAGAGACCCAGTACTTC.

DNA of the CDR3: TGCGCCAGCAGCCAGGCGGACGGCTATGGCTACACCTTC. It specifies CASSQADGYGYTF. The chain joins TRBV4-1 to TRBJ1-2; no firm D call. Germline-derived CDR1 and CDR2 are MGHRA and YSYEKL. This CDR3 has 13 residues. V was trimmed by 3 bases and J by 4 bases, leaving 9 bases between them.

This clonotype has a handful of counts. The gene calls are TRBV7-6 and TRBJ2-3, with D unclear. Trimming pared 2 bases from V and 3 bases from J, leaving 6 bases between. The germline V gene encodes CDR1 SGHVS and CDR2 FNYEAQ. This CDR3 has 13 amino acids. CDR3 nucleotides: TGTGCCAGCAGCTTATACCCTACAGATACGCAGTATTTT. It translates to CASSLYPTDTQYF.

V usage is TRBV27 and J usage is TRBJ1-2, with D unclear. This CDR3 is built from 13 residues. CDR1 and CDR2 (germline): MNHEY, SMNVEV (reference sequence). V lost 6 bases to trimming and J lost 4 bases, with 12 bases between them. The CDR3 DNA follows: TGTGCCAGCAGCTCAAGGTACAGCTATGGCTACACCTTC. Translating it yields CASSSRYSYGYTF.

Written as DNA, the CDR3 is TGTGCCAGCAGTATAGCGGGGGGCAATCAGCCCCAGCATTTT. Protein: CASSIAGGNQPQHF. This chain joins TRBV27 and TRBJ1-5; D might be TRBD1 (5 bases). Germline V gene lookup returns CDR1 MNHEY and CDR2 SMNVEV (reference sequence). CDR3 length equals 14 residues. Deletions cut 5 bases from V and 2 bases from J, with 10 bases between.

The table lists this clonotype with a few counts. CDR3 nucleotides: TGTGCCAGCAGTTCACCCCCCGAGGAATCCTACAATGAGCAGTTCTTC. Encoded protein: CASSSPPEESYNEQFF. The chain is built from TRBV28 and TRBJ2-1; the D is unclear. Germline values: CDR1 MDHEN, CDR2 SYDVKM. The CDR3 consists of 16 residues. V shed 4 bases and J shed 1 base, with 14 bases lying between them.

The chain has TRBV3-1 and TRBJ2-7; no definite D call. This CDR3 comprises 14 residues. The V and J ends lost 0 bases and 3 bases respectively, with 9 bases between them. Germline V gene lookup returns CDR1 LGHDT and CDR2 YNNKEL (reference sequence). The DNA of the CDR3 is TGTGCCAGCAGCCAAGATAGGGTCATCTACGAGCAGTACTTC. This encodes CASSQDRVIYEQYF.

Only a few counts were recorded for this clonotype. The rearrangement links TRBV7-8 to TRBJ2-1, with 7 bases fitting TRBD2. Germline loops: CDR1 SGHVS, CDR2 FQNEAQ. V shed 4 bases, J shed 3 bases, and the junction held 6 bases outside the gene matches. This CDR3 contains 15 residues. CDR3 in DNA: TGTGCCAGCAGCTCCGGGACTACGCTCTACAATGAGCAGTTCTTC. It codes for CASSSGTTLYNEQFF.

This clonotype was seen a few times. The rearrangement links TRBV9 to TRBJ1-3; D unclear. The CDR3 runs to 12 residues. The germline CDR1 and CDR2 sequences are SGDLS and YYNGEE. Trimming removed 0 bases from V and 8 bases from J, with 6 bases in between. This CDR3 is CASSVGGDTIYF. Written as DNA, the CDR3 is TGTGCCAGCAGCGTAGGAGGAGACACCATATATTTT.

The chain joins TRBV6-1 to TRBJ2-1, with 11 bases matching TRBD2. CDR1 MNHNS and CDR2 SASEGT come from the germline V gene. Unmatched junction bases numbered 6, after V lost 8 bases and J lost 9 bases. The CDR3 runs to 13 residues. This CDR3 is CASSLAGEGEQFF. The CDR3 nucleotides read TGTGCCAGCTCACTAGCGGGAGAGGGTGAGCAGTTCTTC.

The J gene is TRBJ2-1, the V gene TRBV7-8; D remains ambiguous. This CDR3 has 13 residues. Trimming removed 4 bases at V and 7 bases at J, with 11 bases between. Germline V CDR1 and CDR2: SGHVS, FQNEAQ. Here the CDR3 reads CASSSPRENEQFF. The CDR3 DNA follows: TGTGCCAGCAGCTCGCCGAGAGAGAATGAGCAGTTCTTC.

V is TRBV13 and J is TRBJ1-3; unclear D gene. V was cut by 7 bases and J by 5 bases, with 15 bases left in between. The CDR3 has 14 residues. Germline CDR1 is PRHDT and CDR2 is FYEKMQ (reference sequence). Written as DNA, the CDR3 is TGTGCCAGCAACCCACCCTCACACAGAAACACCATATATTTT. This encodes CASNPPSHRNTIYF.

Only a few counts were recorded for this clonotype. The chain carries TRBV28 and TRBJ2-7, with unresolved D. This CDR3 has 13 amino acids. In germline, CDR1 is MDHEN, CDR2 SYDVKM. Between the trimmed V and J ends, which lost 5 bases and 5 bases, there was a span of 13 bases. CDR3 nucleotides: TGTGCCAGCAGTCCCGACTCGAACAACGAGCAGTACTTC. Its protein is CASSPDSNNEQYF.

The chain recombines TRBV13 with TRBJ1-2; 12 bases map to TRBD1. With 5 bases clipped from V and 4 bases from J, the junction kept 8 bases outside the gene matches. Per germline, CDR1 PRHDT and CDR2 FYEKMQ (reference sequence). The CDR3 is 16 amino acids. For the CDR3, the DNA is TGTGCCAGCAGCACAGAGGGACAGGGGGCGCGCTATGGCTACACCTTC. Protein: CASSTEGQGARYGYTF.